This T cell receptor beta chain came from a study of cytomegalovirus exposure and HLA in healthy donors. Worth noting for this clone: The antigen remains unidentified.

Both 60 Vbeta primers and 13 Jbeta primers went into the PCR. Only in-frame clones appear in the TCRdb table, and some are missing; sequencing was by immunoSEQ multiplex PCR. The sample consists of roughly 200,000 clones, more than 60% of them appearing once. Whole-study findings and limits: In a later analysis, HLA-associated beta chains showed higher expansion and lower generation probabilities than comparable chains. A later analysis linked a missense DCLRE1C variant to TCR beta V- and J-gene trimming.

Unrecorded immune exposure was likely among donors, who were nominally healthy when sampled. The clonotype originates from a woman in her fifties or sixties in good health and CMV-seropositive. The sequencing sample was made of PBMCs.

The CDR3 region is CASSFERGSNEQFF. The CDR3 DNA reads TGCGCCAGCAGTTTCGAGCGGGGGAGCAATGAGCAGTTCTTC. This rearrangement joins TRBV5-1 to TRBJ2-1, with 8 bases lining up with TRBD2. The CDR3 length is 14 residues. The germline V gene has CDR1 SGHRS and CDR2 YFSETQ. With 5 bases clipped from V and 6 bases from J, the junction kept 7 bases outside the gene matches.